Listed below are T cell receptor beta chains from one sample, sequenced in a study of regulatory T cells in long-lasting Graves disease. Via MiXCR, TCRdb re-called the multiplex PCR reads, giving one row per CDR3 protein. Counted here are 520,000 or so distinct CDR3 sequences, 12% occurring once; the ten biggest clones make up 7.5% to 9%. These same data were also listed under a study on T cells in Graves' hyperthyroidism and ophthalmopathy.

Sequenced material: peripheral blood mononuclear cells (PBMCs), taken at new diagnosis, from a patient treated with antithyroid drugs. These receptors all stem from a woman aged 30 to 39 with Graves disease. CDR3s include the opening cysteine and the closing phenylalanine or tryptophan. The D gene is left open where the match is weak. Size tells how often a clone was seen (once, few, many) or the class of an expanded clone, and some rows leave it out.

.	TRBV20-1	.	TRBJ2-3	TGCAGTGGGGGTCTCACGGGGCTCACAGATACGCAGTATTTT	CSGGLTGLTDTQYF
TRBD2	TRBV30	many	TRBJ2-7	TGTGCCTGGAGTGCTACCACTCCACTAGCGGGAGGGAGGGAGCAGTACTTC	CAWSATTPLAGGREQYF
.	TRBV28	.	TRBJ2-7	TGTGCCAGCAGCCCCGACAATTACTACGAGCAGTACTTC	CASSPDNYYEQYF
TRBD2	TRBV3-1	.	TRBJ2-2	TGTGCCAGCAGCCAACAGGGTAGCGGGAGGATCGGGGAGCTGTTTTTT	CASSQQGSGRIGELFF
.	TRBV9	few	TRBJ2-3	TGTGCCAGCGGACCGCGGGATACGCAGTATTTT	CASGPRDTQYF
.	TRBV30	few	TRBJ1-5	TGTGCCTGGAGTGTGGGATTCACGTCTATACCCAATCAGCCCCAGCATTTT	CAWSVGFTSIPNQPQHF
TRBD2	TRBV20-1	many	TRBJ2-1	TGCAGTGCCTCACTACCGGGACTACCTTCCAATGAGCAGTTCTTC	CSASLPGLPSNEQFF
.	TRBV7-3	few	TRBJ2-1	TGTGCCAGCAGCCTCATAGGGGCCAATGAGCAGTTCTTC	CASSLIGANEQFF
.	TRBV13	.	TRBJ2-7	TGCGCCAGCAGCTTCGGTCGGGCCGAGCAGTACTTC	CASSFGRAEQYF
TRBD1	TRBV6-1	.	TRBJ1-4	TGTGCCAGCAGTGAGGGGACAGGAGATGAAAAACTGTTTTTT	CASSEGTGDEKLFF
.	TRBV20-1	.	TRBJ2-1	TGCAGTGCTAGAGATTATGGGAAGGGAGGCTCCTACAATGAGCAGTTCTTC	CSARDYGKGGSYNEQFF
.	TRBV27	many	TRBJ2-1	TGTGCCAGCAGTTTAACGGGAGTAGGGAATGAGCAGTTCTTC	CASSLTGVGNEQFF
.	TRBV27	many	TRBJ1-3	TGTGCCAGCAGTTTGGGCTCTGGAAACACCATATATTTT	CASSLGSGNTIYF
TRBD1	TRBV9	.	TRBJ1-1	TGTGCCAGCAGTGAAACAGGGGCAATGGGCACTGAAGCTTTCTTT	CASSETGAMGTEAFF
.	TRBV4-1	.	TRBJ2-7	TGCGCCAGCAGCCAGTCTAGCGTTGTCTCCTACGAGCAGTACTTC	CASSQSSVVSYEQYF
.	TRBV6-1	few	TRBJ1-4	TGTGCCAGCAGTCGACGGCCAGGTCGGACAACTAATGAAAAACTGTTTTTT	CASSRRPGRTTNEKLFF
TRBD2	TRBV27	many	TRBJ2-1	TGTGCCAGCAGGAAGAGCGGGAGGGATGAGCAGTTCTTC	CASRKSGRDEQFF
.	TRBV19	many	TRBJ2-1	TGTGCCACCCTCGGAAGGGGAGGAACCTACAATGAGCAGTTCTTC	CATLGRGGTYNEQFF
TRBD1	TRBV30	many	TRBJ1-2	TGTGCCTGGTTAAGACAGGGTCTCTTTCCAGACTATGGCTACACCTTC	CAWLRQGLFPDYGYTF
.	TRBV27	many	TRBJ2-7	TGTGCCAGCAGTTTTGGGAATCCGGACGAGCAGTACTTC	CASSFGNPDEQYF
TRBD1	TRBV2	many	TRBJ2-7	TGTGCCAGCAGAAGGACAGGGACTTCCTACGAGCAGTACTTC	CASRRTGTSYEQYF
.	TRBV11-3	many	TRBJ2-1	TGTGCCAGTCCTGGGGGCAGCTTCTCCTACAATGAGCAGTTCTTC	CASPGGSFSYNEQFF
TRBD2	TRBV28	.	TRBJ2-1	TGTGCCAGTCATAGCGGGAGTATTGATGAGCAGTTCTTC	CASHSGSIDEQFF
.	TRBV2	many	TRBJ1-1	TGTGCCAGCAGGCCAGGGGCTAGGGTGTCCTCTGAAGCTTTCTTT	CASRPGARVSSEAFF
.	TRBV29-1	.	TRBJ1-3	TGCAGCGTTGCGGGGGGGGCTGGAAACACCATATATTTT	CSVAGGAGNTIYF
.	TRBV6-1	.	TRBJ2-7	TGTGCCAGCAGTCCCTCCTCCGAGCAGTACTTC	CASSPSSEQYF
TRBD1	TRBV2	many	TRBJ2-1	TGTGCCAGCTCCCGGGACAGCCCGGATGATGAGCAGTTCTTC	CASSRDSPDDEQFF
.	TRBV6-1	few	TRBJ2-2	TGTGCCAGCAGTGAAAGCTTTACAACCGGGGAGCTGTTTTTT	CASSESFTTGELFF
.	TRBV30	many	TRBJ1-6	TGTGCCTGGAGTATCGACTATAATTCACCCCTCCACTTT	CAWSIDYNSPLHF
TRBD2	TRBV20-1	few	TRBJ2-5	TGCAGTTACCTATTAGCGGGAGGCCGGGGGGAGACCCAGTACTTC	CSYLLAGGRGETQYF
TRBD2	TRBV10-3	few	TRBJ2-5	TGTGCCATCAGTGAGTCGTTAAGCGGGGGGTCCCGACAAGAGACCCAGTACTTC	CAISESLSGGSRQETQYF
TRBD1	TRBV20-1	many	TRBJ1-4	TGCAGTGTTCCGGACAGGGACTATCCAACTAATGAAAAACTGTTTTTT	CSVPDRDYPTNEKLFF
TRBD1	TRBV2	many	TRBJ1-1	TGTGCCAGCAGTTACAGGGGCCGAAGTTTAGTGAACACTGAAGCTTTCTTT	CASSYRGRSLVNTEAFF
TRBD2	TRBV6-2/TRBV6-3	few	TRBJ2-7	TGTGCCAGCATCCCAGGACTAGCGGCTCTTTCTGAGCAGTACTTC	CASIPGLAALSEQYF
.	TRBV29-1	many	TRBJ1-3	TGCAGCGTTAGTCCCGGTCCGGACCCTGGAAACACCATATATTTT	CSVSPGPDPGNTIYF
.	TRBV6-5	.	TRBJ1-2	TGTGCCAGCAGTTACTCCGCGGAGGGGCGCCCCGGTGGCTACACCTTC	CASSYSAEGRPGGYTF
.	TRBV9	many	TRBJ2-3	TGTGCCAGCAGCGTAGGCGCAGGGGCGACAGATACGCAGTATTTT	CASSVGAGATDTQYF
TRBD1	TRBV28	few	TRBJ2-7	TGTGCCAGCGGGCTTCCGGGACAGGTAGGAGAGCAGTACTTC	CASGLPGQVGEQYF
.	TRBV6-1	many	TRBJ2-1	TGTGCCAGCAGGAACCCAGGGAACAATGAGCAGTTCTTC	CASRNPGNNEQFF
TRBD1	TRBV30	few	TRBJ1-4	TGTGCCTTGAAGACAGGGGGGGATGAAAAACTGTTTTTT	CALKTGGDEKLFF
TRBD1	TRBV2	many	TRBJ1-4	TGTGCCAGCAGTTTGGACAGGAACAATGAAAAACTGTTTTTT	CASSLDRNNEKLFF
.	TRBV6-2/TRBV6-3	many	TRBJ2-3	TGTGCCAGCAGCTTTAGGGGGAGTGGTGATAATACGCAGTATTTT	CASSFRGSGDNTQYF
.	TRBV4-1	many	TRBJ1-4	TGCGCCAGCAGCCAAGCTTGGGGATCAACTAATGAAAAACTGTTTTTT	CASSQAWGSTNEKLFF
TRBD2	TRBV6-2/TRBV6-3	.	TRBJ2-7	TGTGCCAGCAGCCGCGCGATTAGCGGGAGCTCCTACGAGCAGTACTTC	CASSRAISGSSYEQYF
.	TRBV28	many	TRBJ1-2	TGTGCCAGCAGTCCCCTCGAGACGGGGGGCTACACCTTC	CASSPLETGGYTF
.	TRBV12-3/TRBV12-4	many	TRBJ2-7	TGTGCCAGCAGCCCTGACAGTGGGGAGCAGTACTTC	CASSPDSGEQYF
.	TRBV6-4	.	TRBJ2-7	TGTGCCAGCAGTGACGGGGCAGGCTACGAGCAGTACTTC	CASSDGAGYEQYF
.	TRBV12-5	many	TRBJ1-1	TGTGCTAGTGGTCGCCAGGGCGGGATCACTGAAGCTTTCTTT	CASGRQGGITEAFF
.	TRBV6-5	many	TRBJ2-7	TGTGCCAGCAGTTATCCCGGGACGGCGGACTACGAGCAGTACTTC	CASSYPGTADYEQYF
.	TRBV6-2/TRBV6-3	many	TRBJ1-5	TGTGCCAGCAGGGCTCTACTAAATCAGCCCCAGCATTTT	CASRALLNQPQHF
.	TRBV6-1	.	TRBJ1-1	TGTGCCAGCAGTGAAAAGTCCCATCTGAACACTGAAGCTTTCTTT	CASSEKSHLNTEAFF
.	TRBV11-2	many	TRBJ2-2	TGTGCCAGCAGCCTCAGGGTGGCCACCGGGGAGCTGTTTTTT	CASSLRVATGELFF
.	TRBV19	many	TRBJ1-2	TGTGCCAGTAGTACGTTCGGGCTTGGGAAAGAGGATGGCTACACCTTC	CASSTFGLGKEDGYTF
TRBD1	TRBV30	many	TRBJ1-2	TGTGCCTGCAACAAACAGGGGTTAGACTATGGCTACACCTTC	CACNKQGLDYGYTF
TRBD2	TRBV20-1	.	TRBJ2-1	TGCAGTGCTAGAACTAGCGGGAGACGGGGCTACAATGAGCAGTTCTTC	CSARTSGRRGYNEQFF
.	TRBV7-8	many	TRBJ2-5	TGTGCCAGCAACCCGCTCATTAGAGGAGAGACCCAGTACTTC	CASNPLIRGETQYF
TRBD2	TRBV7-2	many	TRBJ2-5	TGTGCCAGCAGTCCTAGCGGAAGTAAAGAGACCCAGTACTTC	CASSPSGSKETQYF
TRBD1	TRBV29-1	many	TRBJ1-2	TGCAGCGTCAAGGCCGGGACAGGGCCGCAGGGCTACACCTTC	CSVKAGTGPQGYTF
TRBD2	TRBV28	many	TRBJ2-7	TGTGCCAGCAGTTTAAGCGGGAGGGCCTCGCAGTACTTC	CASSLSGRASQYF